Described below is a single TCR beta chain sequence and its context. TCRdb processed the 5' RACE reads again and assigns one entry to each CDR3 protein, with no DNA. The sample totals 500,000 to 700,000 distinct CDR3 sequences; its top ten clones hold approximately 3.5%. The data derive from a study of T cells expressing NK-cell markers. The sequence was collected from a man aged 18 to 30 in good health. The material sequenced was blood T cells: a sorted CD56 or NKG2C T cell subset, CD4+ or CD8+ T cells, or bulk PBMC T cells (not recorded which).

The CDR3 sequence: CATGHGVKETQYF. This chain joins TRBV15 and TRBJ2-5. Per the germline V gene, CDR1 is LNHNV and CDR2 is YYDKDF (reference sequence). The CDR3 loop spans 13 amino acids.